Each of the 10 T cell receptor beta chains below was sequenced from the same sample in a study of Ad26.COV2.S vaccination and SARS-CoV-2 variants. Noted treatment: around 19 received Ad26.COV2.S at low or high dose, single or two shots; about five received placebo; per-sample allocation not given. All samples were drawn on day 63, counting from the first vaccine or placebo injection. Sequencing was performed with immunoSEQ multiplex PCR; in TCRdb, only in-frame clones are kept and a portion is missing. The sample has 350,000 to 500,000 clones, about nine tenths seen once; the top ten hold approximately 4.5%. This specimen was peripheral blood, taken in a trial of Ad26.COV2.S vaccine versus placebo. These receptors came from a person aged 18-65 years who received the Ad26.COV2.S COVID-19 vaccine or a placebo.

Written as DNA, the CDR3 is TGTGCCAGCAGGCCCATGGCGGCGGGAGCATACGAGCAGTACTTC. Its protein product is CASRPMAAGAYEQYF. The rearrangement joins TRBV27 to TRBJ2-7; 7 bases fit TRBD2. The germline gives CDR1 MNHEY, CDR2 SMNVEV (reference sequence). V gave up 6 bases and J gave up 4 bases; unmatched junction bases: 12. This CDR3 comprises 15 residues.

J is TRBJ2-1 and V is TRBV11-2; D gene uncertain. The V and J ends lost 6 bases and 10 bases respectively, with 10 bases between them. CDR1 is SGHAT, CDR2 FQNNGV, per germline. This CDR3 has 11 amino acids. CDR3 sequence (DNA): TGTGCCAGCAGAAGTCAGCGCGAGCAGTTCTTC. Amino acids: CASRSQREQFF.

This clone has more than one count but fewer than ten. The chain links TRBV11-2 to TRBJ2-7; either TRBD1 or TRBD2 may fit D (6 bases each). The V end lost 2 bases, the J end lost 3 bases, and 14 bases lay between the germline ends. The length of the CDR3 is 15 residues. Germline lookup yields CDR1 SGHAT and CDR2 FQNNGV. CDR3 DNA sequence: TGTGCCAGCAGCTTAACCCCGGGGGCGGTCTACGAGCAGTACTTC. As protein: CASSLTPGAVYEQYF.

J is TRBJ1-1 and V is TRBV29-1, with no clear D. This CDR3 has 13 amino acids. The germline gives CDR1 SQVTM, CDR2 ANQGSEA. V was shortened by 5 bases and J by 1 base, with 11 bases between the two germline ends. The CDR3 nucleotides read TGCAGCGTTCATATCCGGGGGAACACTGAAGCTTTCTTT. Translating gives CSVHIRGNTEAFF.

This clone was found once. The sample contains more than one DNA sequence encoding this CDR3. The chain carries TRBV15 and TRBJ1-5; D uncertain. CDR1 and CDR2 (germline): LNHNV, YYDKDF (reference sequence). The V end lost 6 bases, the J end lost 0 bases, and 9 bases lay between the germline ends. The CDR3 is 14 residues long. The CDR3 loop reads CATSDSYSNQPQHF. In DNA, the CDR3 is TGTGCCACCAGTGATAGCTATAGCAATCAGCCCCAGCATTTT.

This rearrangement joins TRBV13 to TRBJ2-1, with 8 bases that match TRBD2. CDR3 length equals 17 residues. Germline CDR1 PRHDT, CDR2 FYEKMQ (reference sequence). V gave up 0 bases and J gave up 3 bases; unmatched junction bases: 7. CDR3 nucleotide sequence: TGTGCCAGCAGCTTAGGCCTACTAGCGGAGTACTACAATGAGCAGTTCTTC. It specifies CASSLGLLAEYYNEQFF.

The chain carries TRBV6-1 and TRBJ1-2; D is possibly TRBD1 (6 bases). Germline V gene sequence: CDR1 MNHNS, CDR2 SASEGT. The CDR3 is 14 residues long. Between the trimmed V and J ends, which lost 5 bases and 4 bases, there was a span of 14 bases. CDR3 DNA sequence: TGTGCCAGCAGTTCGACAGGTTCTACCTATGGCTACACCTTC. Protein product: CASSSTGSTYGYTF.

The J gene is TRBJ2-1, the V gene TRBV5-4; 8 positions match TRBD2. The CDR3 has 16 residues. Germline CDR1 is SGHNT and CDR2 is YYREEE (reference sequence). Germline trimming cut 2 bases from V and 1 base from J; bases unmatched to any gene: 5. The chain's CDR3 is CASSLSSGGSYNEQFF. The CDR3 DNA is TGTGCCAGCAGCTTATCCTCGGGAGGGTCCTACAATGAGCAGTTCTTC.

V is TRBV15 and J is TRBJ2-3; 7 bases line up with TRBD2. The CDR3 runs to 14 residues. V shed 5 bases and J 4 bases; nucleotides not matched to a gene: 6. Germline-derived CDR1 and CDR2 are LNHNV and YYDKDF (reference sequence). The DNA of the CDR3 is TGTGCCACCAGCCTGCGACTAGCTGCAGATACGCAGTATTTT. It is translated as CATSLRLAADTQYF.

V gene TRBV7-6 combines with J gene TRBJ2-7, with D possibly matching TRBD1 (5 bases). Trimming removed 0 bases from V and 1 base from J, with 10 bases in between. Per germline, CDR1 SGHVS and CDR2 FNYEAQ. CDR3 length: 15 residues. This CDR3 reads CASSLAPGKSYEQYF. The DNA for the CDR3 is TGTGCCAGCAGCTTAGCCCCAGGGAAATCCTACGAGCAGTACTTC.